A selection of T cell receptor beta chains follows, all from one sample in a study of T-cell memory formation after mild COVID-19. TCRdb passed the 5' RACE reads through MiXCR, listing each CDR3 protein once. The table lists approximately 250,000 distinct CDR3 sequences, 15% to 19% of them singletons. Sequencing input: PBMCs or a T cell subset sorted from them (not recorded which). The source is an adult woman who had mild COVID-19 (a few samples of this study predate the infection). Cell type and time point are not known. CDR3s include the opening cysteine and the closing phenylalanine or tryptophan. The D gene is left open where the match is weak. Expanded clones get a size class; other rows say once, few or many, or leave the size out.

>few|.|TRBV6-1|TRBJ2-1
CASSGPFRTRDWNEQFF
TGTGCCAGCAGTGGCCCTTTTAGGACCCGGGACTGGAATGAGCAGTTCTTC
>few|.|TRBV19|TRBJ2-7
CASSRAGQVYEQYF
TGTGCCAGTAGTAGAGCGGGACAGGTCTACGAGCAGTACTTC
>.|.|TRBV7-2|TRBJ2-5
CATSENTLRIETQYF
TGTGCCACCTCGGAGAACACCCTGCGAATAGAGACCCAGTACTTC
>.|.|TRBV5-6|TRBJ1-1
CASSHLQGASTKAFF
TGTGCCAGCAGCCACCTACAGGGAGCCTCCACTAAAGCTTTCTTT
>few|TRBD1|TRBV6-5|TRBJ1-2
CASSYLGQEVYGYTF
TGTGCCAGCAGTTACTTGGGACAGGAGGTCTATGGCTACACCTTC
>few|TRBD1|TRBV19|TRBJ2-1
CASSVLTGGAAEQFF
TGTGCCAGTAGTGTACTGACAGGGGGCGCGGCTGAGCAGTTCTTC
>few|.|TRBV2|TRBJ2-1
CASSFIPGNEQFF
TGTGCCAGCAGCTTTATTCCGGGCAATGAGCAGTTCTTC
>.|TRBD1|TRBV29-1|TRBJ1-1
CSAFGQGGTEAFF
TGCAGCGCCTTCGGACAGGGGGGTACTGAAGCTTTCTTT
>few|TRBD1|TRBV24-1|TRBJ1-5
CATSDSGTGNQPQHF
TGTGCCACCAGTGATTCAGGGACAGGGAATCAGCCCCAGCATTTT
>.|.|TRBV12-3/TRBV12-4|TRBJ2-4
CASSLRSGRADKNIQYF
TGTGCCAGCAGTTTAAGGTCGGGAAGGGCGGACAAAAACATTCAGTACTTC
>.|.|TRBV30|TRBJ2-5
CAWGWTVQETQYF
TGTGCCTGGGGATGGACTGTACAAGAGACCCAGTACTTC
>few|.|TRBV6-2/TRBV6-3|TRBJ2-4
CASSYSGRGLIQYF
TGTGCCAGCAGTTACTCGGGGCGGGGTCTCATTCAGTACTTC
>many|.|TRBV5-1|TRBJ2-5
CASRTGQETQYF
TGCGCCAGCCGCACGGGGCAAGAGACCCAGTACTTC
>.|.|TRBV24-1|TRBJ2-3
CATKGGLSTDTQYF
TGTGCCACCAAGGGAGGCCTCAGCACAGATACGCAGTATTTT
>.|.|TRBV12-3/TRBV12-4|TRBJ1-1
CASSSERVTEAFF
TGTGCCAGCAGTTCTGAAAGGGTGACTGAAGCTTTCTTT
>few|.|TRBV6-5|TRBJ2-7
CASSYASPGQGGYEQYF
TGTGCCAGCAGTTACGCATCCCCCGGACAGGGAGGGTACGAGCAGTACTTC
>medium-sized|TRBD2|TRBV20-1|TRBJ2-3
CSASIAGVVSTQYF
TGCAGTGCTAGCATAGCGGGAGTAGTGAGTACGCAGTATTTT
>.|TRBD2|TRBV14|TRBJ2-3
CASSPPGGLAQTTDTQYF
TGTGCCAGCAGCCCCCCCGGAGGACTAGCGCAGACCACAGATACGCAGTATTTT
>.|TRBD1|TRBV24-1|TRBJ2-3
CATSDRTGVGDTQYF
TGTGCCACCAGTGACCGGACAGGGGTCGGGGATACGCAGTATTTT
>few|.|TRBV24-1|TRBJ2-2
CATSDPERLGELFF
TGTGCCACCAGTGATCCCGAGAGGTTGGGGGAGCTGTTTTTT
>few|.|TRBV15|TRBJ1-4
CATSRSGGEKLFF
TGTGCCACCAGCAGATCCGGGGGGGAAAAACTGTTTTTT
>few|.|TRBV7-3|TRBJ1-1
CASSVDSFTEAFF
TGTGCCAGCAGCGTAGACAGTTTCACTGAAGCTTTCTTT
>.|TRBD1|TRBV5-1|TRBJ1-2
CASSPSTGWSYGYTF
TGCGCCAGCAGCCCCTCGACAGGGTGGAGCTATGGCTACACCTTC
>.|.|TRBV20-1|TRBJ2-3
CSASWSTSTDTQYF
TGCAGTGCTAGTTGGTCGACTAGCACAGATACGCAGTATTTT
>many|.|TRBV29-1|TRBJ2-5
CSVDEGSETQYF
TGCAGCGTTGACGAGGGGAGTGAGACCCAGTACTTC
>.|.|TRBV20-1|TRBJ2-3
CSAGEGGYTQYF
TGCAGTGCTGGAGAAGGGGGATATACGCAGTATTTT
>.|.|TRBV27|TRBJ2-7
CASSLGASVGEQYF
TGTGCCAGCAGCCTCGGAGCTTCGGTTGGCGAGCAGTACTTC
>.|.|TRBV12-3/TRBV12-4|TRBJ1-2
CASSRDPKYGYTF
TGTGCCAGCAGTAGGGACCCAAAGTATGGCTACACCTTC
>.|.|TRBV3-1|TRBJ1-1
CASSQDPDLLLEAFF
TGTGCCAGCAGCCAAGACCCAGACCTACTTCTTGAAGCTTTCTTT
>few|.|TRBV7-2|TRBJ1-2
CASSPGAFIGYTF
TGTGCCAGCAGCCCAGGGGCCTTTATCGGCTACACCTTC
>.|TRBD2|TRBV29-1|TRBJ2-4
CSVSYGLAGAKNIQYF
TGCAGCGTTTCCTACGGACTAGCGGGAGCCAAAAACATTCAGTACTTC
>.|.|TRBV12-3/TRBV12-4|TRBJ1-5
CASSLSSIEPQHF
TGTGCCAGCAGTCTAAGTAGTATTGAGCCCCAGCATTTT
>.|TRBD2|TRBV13|TRBJ2-7
CASSLAGCWDVRLAGACPYEQYF
TGTGCCAGCAGCTTAGCGGGGTGCTGGGATGTCAGGCTAGCGGGAGCCTGTCCCTACGAGCAGTACTTC
>few|TRBD1|TRBV4-3|TRBJ1-5
CASSPWTGDQPQHF
TGCGCCAGCAGCCCCTGGACAGGGGATCAGCCCCAGCATTTT
>few|TRBD1|TRBV20-1|TRBJ2-7
CSGTGLGYEQYF
TGCAGCGGGACAGGACTCGGATACGAGCAGTACTTC
>once|TRBD1|TRBV11-3|TRBJ2-3
CASSRGGKGDTQYF
TGTGCCAGCAGCCGAGGGGGCAAGGGAGATACGCAGTATTTT
>.|TRBD1|TRBV12-3/TRBV12-4|TRBJ2-1
CASSFPRTGNNEQFF
TGTGCCAGCAGTTTTCCCAGGACAGGTAACAATGAGCAGTTCTTC
>.|TRBD2|TRBV2|TRBJ2-1
CASGLGGKAVEQFF
TGTGCCAGCGGGCTGGGGGGGAAGGCGGTTGAGCAGTTCTTC
>many|TRBD2|TRBV7-2|TRBJ2-1
CASSPKLAGGPNEQFF
TGTGCCAGCAGCCCAAAGCTAGCGGGGGGCCCCAATGAGCAGTTCTTC
>.|.|TRBV13|TRBJ1-6
CASIRGGGSSYNSPLHF
TGTGCCAGCATCCGCGGGGGGGGAAGCTCCTATAATTCACCCCTCCACTTT
>few|TRBD1|TRBV4-1|TRBJ2-6
CASSGTGAGANVLTF
TGCGCCAGTAGCGGGACAGGGGCAGGGGCCAACGTCCTGACTTTC
>few|TRBD2|TRBV7-2|TRBJ2-1
CASSLRPRTSGEQFF
TGTGCCAGCAGCTTGAGACCTAGGACTAGCGGTGAGCAGTTCTTC
>many|.|TRBV11-1|TRBJ2-2
CASSVTLLGGELFF
TGTGCCAGCAGCGTGACTCTCCTAGGCGGGGAGCTGTTTTTT
>few|.|TRBV14|TRBJ2-2
CASSQDNGGRTGELFF
TGTGCCAGCAGCCAAGATAACGGGGGGCGAACCGGGGAGCTGTTTTTT
>.|.|TRBV4-1|TRBJ1-4
CASSRYATPGRWTEKLFF
TGCGCCAGCAGCCGATACGCTACTCCGGGACGGTGGACTGAAAAACTGTTTTTT
>.|.|TRBV25-1|TRBJ1-2
CASSQGGGGGYTF
TGTGCCAGCAGCCAGGGAGGGGGTGGTGGCTACACCTTC
>many|TRBD1|TRBV5-1|TRBJ2-7
CASSLKGQGAYEQYF
TGCGCCAGCAGTCTGAAGGGACAGGGGGCCTACGAGCAGTACTTC
>many|TRBD2|TRBV7-9|TRBJ2-1
CASSVAGADYNEQFF
TGTGCCAGCAGCGTAGCGGGGGCCGATTACAATGAGCAGTTCTTC
>few|.|TRBV7-9|TRBJ2-3
CASSWGRTSTDTQYF
TGTGCCAGCAGCTGGGGACGAACGAGCACAGATACGCAGTATTTT
>.|.|TRBV7-2|TRBJ2-1
CASSLAGRLYNEQFF
TGTGCCAGCAGCTTAGCGGGGAGACTTTACAATGAGCAGTTCTTC
>few|.|TRBV29-1|TRBJ2-1
CSVSQPSSYNEQFF
TGCAGCGTTTCGCAGCCTAGCTCCTACAATGAGCAGTTCTTC
>.|TRBD2|TRBV5-1|TRBJ2-7
CASSTGLAGVREQYF
TGCGCCAGCAGCACCGGACTAGCGGGAGTACGGGAGCAGTACTTC
>.|.|TRBV11-1|TRBJ2-7
CASSLGFGNEQYF
TGTGCCAGCAGCTTGGGTTTTGGGAATGAGCAGTACTTC
>few|TRBD1|TRBV14|TRBJ1-4
CASSTDRGNEKLFF
TGTGCCAGCAGCACGGACAGGGGGAATGAAAAACTGTTTTTT
>.|TRBD2|TRBV4-1|TRBJ2-1
CASSQDGTSGRYNEQFF
TGCGCCAGCAGCCAAGATGGCACTAGCGGGAGATACAATGAGCAGTTCTTC
>few|TRBD1|TRBV7-3|TRBJ1-5
CASSPGTVYYSNQPQHF
TGTGCCAGCAGCCCCGGGACAGTCTATTATAGCAATCAGCCCCAGCATTTT